Listed here are 8 T cell receptor beta chains from one sample, sequenced in a study of post-analysis software for immune sequencing data. For these TCRs, the target antigens are not known. Every TCR beta cDNA library bore unique molecular identifiers. TCRdb analysed the PCR reads with MiXCR anew, one entry per CDR3 protein. The repertoire has 170,000 or so distinct CDR3 sequences, approximately 30% of them found once; the top ten carry approximately 1.4%. General study results and limits: Higher frequency in patients than in controls was seen for five TRBV segments, with TRBV5-6, TRBV5-1 and TRBV20-1 among them.

Source material: blood. Every receptor here comes from a girl aged 10 to 17 with multiple sclerosis.

Remarks on this clonotype: One end of the junction varies from germline; a read error may be responsible. The chain employs TRBV6-5 and TRBJ1-4; D is possibly TRBD1 (5 bases). The CDR3 runs to 15 residues. Germline CDR1 reads MNHEY; CDR2 reads SVGAGI. As DNA, the CDR3 is TGTGCCGGCAGTATGTCGGAGGGGCCTAATGAAAAACTGTTTTTT. Translating it yields CAGSMSEGPNEKLFF.

The table lists this clonotype with a few counts. The CDR3 DNA follows: TGCGCCAGCAGCTCGGGACAGGGCGGTCGTGGCTACACCTTC. Its protein product is CASSSGQGGRGYTF. The rearrangement joins TRBV5-1 to TRBJ1-2, with 9 bases fitting TRBD1. This CDR3 comprises 14 residues. Trimming at V came to 3 bases and at J to 7 bases, leaving 7 bases not matched to a gene. Germline V gives CDR1 SGHRS, CDR2 YFSETQ.

This clonotype came up many times. The chain joins TRBV20-1 to TRBJ2-7, with 8 bases aligning to TRBD2. The CDR3 sequence is 13 residues long. After removal of 6 bases from V and 3 bases from J, the junction contained 7 bases not matched to a gene. Germline-derived CDR1 and CDR2 are DFQATT and SNEGSKA (reference sequence). The CDR3 reads CSARASGYYEQYF. As DNA, the CDR3 is TGCAGTGCCAGGGCTAGCGGGTACTACGAGCAGTACTTC.

This clonotype turned up a few times. This chain uses TRBV21-1 with TRBJ2-1; the D call in the table, TRBD1, was not verified against the DNA. TRBV21-1 is annotated as a pseudogene. The CDR3 is 14 amino acids. The CDR3 DNA follows: TGTGCCAGTTCCCCGGGGCCCCCCTACAATGAGCAGTTCTTC. Translation gives CASSPGPPYNEQFF.

The chain combines TRBV2 with TRBJ2-1; D ambiguous. CDR3 length: 13 residues. The germline gives CDR1 SNHLY, CDR2 FYNNEI. Trimming cost V 7 bases and J 9 bases, with 16 bases left between them. This chain's CDR3 is CASTDGYAAEQFF. In DNA, the CDR3 is TGTGCCAGCACCGATGGGTACGCAGCTGAGCAGTTCTTC.

This clonotype was seen more than once but under ten times. The CDR3: CASIPARDRTYEQYF. CDR3 bases: TGTGCCAGCATTCCAGCGCGGGACAGAACCTATGAGCAGTACTTC. V is TRBV6-1 and J is TRBJ2-5; maybe TRBD1 (7 bases). The CDR3 extends over 15 amino acids. Trimming took off 7 bases at V and 11 bases at J, with 26 bases between the two ends. CDR1 and CDR2 (germline): MNHNS, SASEGT.

The table lists this clonotype with a count of one. The chain has TRBV14 and TRBJ2-7; TRBD2 matches 9 bases. The CDR3 is 17 amino acids. Germline CDR1 and CDR2: SGHDN and FVKESK. Unmatched junction bases numbered 13, after V lost 1 base and J lost 6 bases. CDR3 in amino acids: CASSQAPVWREGSEQYF. The CDR3 nucleotides are TGTGCCAGCAGCCAAGCCCCGGTGTGGCGGGAGGGCAGCGAGCAGTACTTC.

At least ten counts were recorded for this clonotype. The genes are TRBV12-3 or TRBV12-4 and TRBJ2-7, with D tentatively TRBD2 (6 bases). V dropped 7 bases and J dropped 3 bases, with 19 bases sitting between them. There are 15 residues in the CDR3. CDR3 DNA: TGTGCCAGCATCAAAGCGGGTGCAGGGTTCTACGAGCAGTACTTC. Its protein is CASIKAGAGFYEQYF.